This is a list of T cell receptor beta chains from one sample in a study of ipilimumab plus nivolumab after autologous stem cell transplantation. Some clones are missing from TCRdb's copy, which holds only in-frame ones; the method was immunoSEQ multiplex PCR. The sample holds about 18,000 clones; around four fifths are singletons and the top ten take roughly 10%. The sequencing used PBMCs, collected in a trial of ipilimumab plus nivolumab as post-transplant consolidation. The receptors here all came from a male donor with diffuse large B-cell lymphoma. Both conserved end residues are part of each CDR3. Fields, in order: CDR3 protein, CDR3 DNA, J gene, clone size, D gene, V gene. A D gene is named only where the DNA matches it firmly. A clone size is listed for some rows: how often the clone was seen (once, few, many), or a class if it is expanded.

CDR3aa: CAISEAPGGFATNEKLFF; CDR3nt: TGTGCCATCAGTGAGGCCCCCGGGGGGTTTGCAACTAATGAAAAACTGTTTTTT; j_gene: TRBJ1-4; abundance: -; d_gene: -; v_gene: TRBV10-3
CDR3aa: CSVPNSEFPNEKLFF; CDR3nt: TGCAGCGTCCCAAACTCCGAGTTTCCTAATGAAAAACTGTTTTTT; j_gene: TRBJ1-4; abundance: few; d_gene: -; v_gene: TRBV29-1
CDR3aa: CASSEDRSGQYF; CDR3nt: TGCGCCAGCAGTGAGGATCGGTCTGGGCAGTACTTC; j_gene: TRBJ2-7; abundance: few; d_gene: -; v_gene: TRBV10-2
CDR3aa: CASSLVGQGAVNSPLHF; CDR3nt: TGTGCCAGCAGCTTAGTGGGACAGGGGGCAGTTAATTCACCCCTCCACTTT; j_gene: TRBJ1-6; abundance: -; d_gene: TRBD1; v_gene: TRBV7-2
CDR3aa: CASSLVLARTDTQYF; CDR3nt: TGTGCCAGCAGCTTGGTGCTCGCACGCACAGATACGCAGTATTTT; j_gene: TRBJ2-3; abundance: -; d_gene: -; v_gene: TRBV5-5
CDR3aa: CASSLLAGSTDTQYF; CDR3nt: TGTGCCAGCAGCTTACTAGCGGGGAGCACAGATACGCAGTATTTT; j_gene: TRBJ2-3; abundance: -; d_gene: TRBD2; v_gene: TRBV13
CDR3aa: CASSQYFGDYSNQPQHF; CDR3nt: TGCGCCAGCAGCCAGTACTTTGGCGACTATAGCAATCAGCCCCAGCATTTT; j_gene: TRBJ1-5; abundance: -; d_gene: -; v_gene: TRBV7-9
CDR3aa: CASSLRPNQETQYF; CDR3nt: TGTGCCAGCAGCTTGAGGCCGAACCAAGAGACCCAGTACTTC; j_gene: TRBJ2-5; abundance: -; d_gene: -; v_gene: TRBV7-9
CDR3aa: CASSPSRGYEQYF; CDR3nt: TGTGCCAGCAGCCCCTCCCGGGGATACGAGCAGTACTTC; j_gene: TRBJ2-7; abundance: -; d_gene: -; v_gene: TRBV7-2
CDR3aa: CAWSVRSNYNSPLHF; CDR3nt: TGTGCCTGGAGTGTACGCAGTAACTATAATTCACCCCTCCACTTT; j_gene: TRBJ1-6; abundance: -; d_gene: -; v_gene: TRBV30
CDR3aa: CASSMRTTGWNAQPQHF; CDR3nt: TGTGCCAGTAGTATGCGCACGACAGGGTGGAATGCTCAGCCCCAGCATTTT; j_gene: TRBJ1-5; abundance: medium-sized; d_gene: TRBD1; v_gene: TRBV19
CDR3aa: CASSKPSYNEQFF; CDR3nt: TGTGCCAGCAGCAAGCCGTCCTACAATGAGCAGTTCTTC; j_gene: TRBJ2-1; abundance: few; d_gene: -; v_gene: TRBV5-4
CDR3aa: CATRLRGGSDTQYF; CDR3nt: TGTGCCACCCGGTTGAGGGGGGGTAGTGATACGCAGTATTTT; j_gene: TRBJ2-3; abundance: -; d_gene: -; v_gene: TRBV15
CDR3aa: CASRPDPGGGYTF; CDR3nt: TGTGCCAGCAGGCCCGATCCGGGAGGGGGCTACACCTTC; j_gene: TRBJ1-2; abundance: few; d_gene: -; v_gene: TRBV6-6
CDR3aa: CASSQPGQGPVVGQFF; CDR3nt: TGTGCCAGCAGCCAACCGGGACAGGGGCCGGTCGTTGGGCAGTTCTTC; j_gene: TRBJ2-1; abundance: -; d_gene: TRBD1; v_gene: TRBV14
CDR3aa: CASSPGEINQPQHF; CDR3nt: TGTGCCAGCTCACCTGGGGAGATCAATCAGCCCCAGCATTTT; j_gene: TRBJ1-5; abundance: once; d_gene: -; v_gene: TRBV18
CDR3aa: CASSLGGQLHNSPLHF; CDR3nt: TGTGCCAGCAGCTTGGGAGGACAGCTCCATAATTCACCCCTCCACTTT; j_gene: TRBJ1-6; abundance: -; d_gene: -; v_gene: TRBV7-2
CDR3aa: CASRMDGANEKLFF; CDR3nt: TGTGCCAGCAGAATGGACGGGGCTAATGAAAAACTGTTTTTT; j_gene: TRBJ1-4; abundance: -; d_gene: -; v_gene: TRBV6-5
CDR3aa: CASSLTPAASTDTQYF; CDR3nt: TGTGCCAGCAGTTTGACCCCTGCAGCGAGCACAGATACGCAGTATTTT; j_gene: TRBJ2-3; abundance: few; d_gene: -; v_gene: TRBV27
CDR3aa: CASSRDVAGELFF; CDR3nt: TGTGCCAGCTCACGGGACGTGGCCGGGGAGCTGTTTTTT; j_gene: TRBJ2-2; abundance: -; d_gene: -; v_gene: TRBV18
CDR3aa: CAYSRLAVGTDTQYF; CDR3nt: TGTGCCTACTCCCGGCTAGCGGTAGGCACAGATACGCAGTATTTT; j_gene: TRBJ2-3; abundance: -; d_gene: TRBD2; v_gene: TRBV30
CDR3aa: CASSRNTNSGNTIYF; CDR3nt: TGTGCCAGTAGTAGGAACACGAACTCTGGAAACACCATATATTTT; j_gene: TRBJ1-3; abundance: -; d_gene: -; v_gene: TRBV19
CDR3aa: CASSPQRDAGNTIYF; CDR3nt: TGTGCCAGCAGCCCCCAACGGGATGCTGGAAACACCATATATTTT; j_gene: TRBJ1-3; abundance: -; d_gene: -; v_gene: TRBV7-9
CDR3aa: CASSGTGDEKLFF; CDR3nt: TGTGCCAGCAGCGGGACAGGGGATGAAAAACTGTTTTTT; j_gene: TRBJ1-4; abundance: -; d_gene: TRBD1; v_gene: TRBV27
CDR3aa: CASSLTGNEQFF; CDR3nt: TGTGCCAGCAGCTTGACAGGCAATGAGCAGTTCTTC; j_gene: TRBJ2-1; abundance: -; d_gene: -; v_gene: TRBV5-4
CDR3aa: CASSLISGSNQPQHF; CDR3nt: TGTGCCAGCAGTTTGATCTCAGGGTCTAATCAGCCCCAGCATTTT; j_gene: TRBJ1-5; abundance: -; d_gene: -; v_gene: TRBV5-5
CDR3aa: CASSYGDGTGELFF; CDR3nt: TGTGCCAGCAGTTACGGGGATGGCACCGGGGAGCTGTTTTTT; j_gene: TRBJ2-2; abundance: -; d_gene: -; v_gene: TRBV6-5
CDR3aa: CASKEGQTNEKLFF; CDR3nt: TGTGCCAGCAAAGAGGGACAAACTAATGAAAAACTGTTTTTT; j_gene: TRBJ1-4; abundance: -; d_gene: -; v_gene: TRBV7-2